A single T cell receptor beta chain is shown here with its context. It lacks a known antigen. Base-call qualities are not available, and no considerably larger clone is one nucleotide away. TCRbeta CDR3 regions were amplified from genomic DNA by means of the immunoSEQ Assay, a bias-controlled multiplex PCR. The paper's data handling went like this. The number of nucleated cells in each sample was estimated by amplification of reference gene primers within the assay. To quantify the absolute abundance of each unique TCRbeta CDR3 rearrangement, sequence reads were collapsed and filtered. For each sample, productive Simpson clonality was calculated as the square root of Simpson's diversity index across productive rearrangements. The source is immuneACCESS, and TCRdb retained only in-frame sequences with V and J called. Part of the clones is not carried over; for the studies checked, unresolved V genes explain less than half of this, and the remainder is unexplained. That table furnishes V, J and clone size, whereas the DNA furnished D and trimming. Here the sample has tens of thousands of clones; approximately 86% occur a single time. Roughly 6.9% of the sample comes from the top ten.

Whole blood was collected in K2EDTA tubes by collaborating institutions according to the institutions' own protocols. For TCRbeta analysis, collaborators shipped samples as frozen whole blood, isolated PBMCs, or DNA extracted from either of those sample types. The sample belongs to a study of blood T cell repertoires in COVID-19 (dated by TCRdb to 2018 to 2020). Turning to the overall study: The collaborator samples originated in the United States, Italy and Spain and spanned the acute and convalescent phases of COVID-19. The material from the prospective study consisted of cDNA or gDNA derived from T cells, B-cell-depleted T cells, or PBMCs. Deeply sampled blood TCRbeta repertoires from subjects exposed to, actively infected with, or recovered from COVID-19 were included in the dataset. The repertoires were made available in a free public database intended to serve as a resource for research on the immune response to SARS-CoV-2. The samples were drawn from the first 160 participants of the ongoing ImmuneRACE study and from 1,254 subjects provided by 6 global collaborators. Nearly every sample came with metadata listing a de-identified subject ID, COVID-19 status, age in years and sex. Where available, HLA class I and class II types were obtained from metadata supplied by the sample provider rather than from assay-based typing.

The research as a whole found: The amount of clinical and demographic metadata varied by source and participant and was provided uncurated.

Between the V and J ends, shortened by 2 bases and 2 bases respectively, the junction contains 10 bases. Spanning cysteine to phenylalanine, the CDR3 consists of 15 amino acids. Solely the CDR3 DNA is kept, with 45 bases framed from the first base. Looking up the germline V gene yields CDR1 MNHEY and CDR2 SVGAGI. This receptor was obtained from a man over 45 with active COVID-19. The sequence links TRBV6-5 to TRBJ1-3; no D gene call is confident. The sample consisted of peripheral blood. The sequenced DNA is TGTGCCAGCAGTTACGGCGGGATTACTGGAAACACCATATATTTT. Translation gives CASSYGGITGNTIYF.